This T cell receptor (beta chain) was observed in a study of cytomegalovirus exposure and HLA in healthy donors. The PCR used 60 Vbeta and 13 Jbeta primers. Repertoires were generated with immunoSEQ multiplex PCR, while TCRdb's copy carries only in-frame clones and drops some. The sample comprises some 130,000 clones, roughly two thirds of which are singletons, and roughly 1.5% rests with the top ten. General study points: In vitro testing confirmed three CMV-associated chains as specific for CMV antigens.

The CDR3 is 15 residues long. Germline CDR1 is MNHNS and CDR2 is SASEGT. The J segment lost 6 bases and the V segment lost 5 bases, leaving 7 bases of the junction unmatched. Notes on this clone: Its antigen is not known.

Sequencing was performed on PBMCs. The chain links TRBV6-1 to TRBJ2-1, with TRBD2 matching over 10 bases. The origin of this receptor is a man under 40 in good health and CMV-seropositive. The CDR3 protein is CASSLPAGGLNEQFF. The CDR3 nucleotides read TGTGCCAGCAGTCTCCCAGCGGGAGGGCTCAATGAGCAGTTCTTC.